Listed below are T cell receptor beta chains from one sample, sequenced in a study of T cell repertoires in cytomegalovirus infection. No antigen has been assigned to these receptors. TCRdb independently ran MiXCR on the reads; one entry per CDR3 protein. This table has about 110,000 distinct CDR3 sequences, around 10% appearing once. The sample was PBMCs, sequenced either directly or after in vitro stimulation (not recorded which). The origin of the receptors is a human donor in good health (CMV status not recorded). Some clones in this sample may be carry-over from other donors' samples. Both conserved end residues are trimmed from each CDR3. The order of the fields is V gene, CDR3 length, J gene, CDR3 protein.

>TRBV7-9|12|TRBJ2-5
ASSFLIGVETQY
>TRBV7-2|12|TRBJ1-5
ASSRTGLNQPQH
>TRBV7-9|12|TRBJ1-2
ASSREDRIYGYT
>TRBV7-3|13|TRBJ2-1
ASSPDSSSYNEQF
>TRBV18|14|TRBJ2-1
ASSPRGVSGSNEQF
>TRBV24-1|16|TRBJ2-1
ATSDPLARRRNYNEQF
>TRBV12-3/TRBV12-4|9|TRBJ1-1
ASSFSFGAF
>TRBV18|14|TRBJ2-3
ASSRSSGRSTDTQY
>TRBV6-6|12|TRBJ2-5
ASRRMEGVQTQY
>TRBV29-1|11|TRBJ1-1
SVGTGLGTEAF
>TRBV6-2/TRBV6-3|16|TRBJ1-5
ASRTGTGGFRSGQPQH
>TRBV27|16|TRBJ2-3
ASSFGIRGGRGTDTQY
>TRBV12-3/TRBV12-4|9|TRBJ2-1
ASSSYNEQF
>TRBV28|12|TRBJ1-1
ASTQGLMNTEAF
>TRBV7-2|10|TRBJ1-2
ASSLEGYGYT
>TRBV7-8|13|TRBJ2-1
ASSLLAVPYNEQF
>TRBV5-1|12|TRBJ1-5
ASSPEGVNQPQH
>TRBV28|13|TRBJ2-5
ASSPAGGIGETQY
>TRBV5-6|12|TRBJ1-3
ASSLGHSGNTIY
>TRBV13|11|TRBJ2-2
ASSLEAAGELF
>TRBV7-2|12|TRBJ1-1
ASSIYRVNTEAF
>TRBV7-9|13|TRBJ1-2
ASNPTWTGGEGYT
>TRBV7-2|12|TRBJ1-2
ASSTRQSIYGYT
>TRBV30|12|TRBJ2-5
AWSRGRGQETQY
>TRBV20-1|13|TRBJ2-7
SARDGTGLTYEQY
>TRBV28|12|TRBJ1-5
ASSSLQGNQPQH
>TRBV7-8|11|TRBJ2-3
ASESGSTDTQY
>TRBV27|13|TRBJ1-5
ASSPQGYSNQPQH
>TRBV7-2|14|TRBJ2-1
ASSFFRGPGPKNQF
>TRBV7-2|13|TRBJ2-2
ASSGTGWYTGELF
>TRBV11-2|13|TRBJ1-1
ASSLDWAVNTEAF
>TRBV7-9|12|TRBJ2-1
ASSFLLGYNEQF
>TRBV18|13|TRBJ2-1
ASSPPSGYYNEQF
>TRBV24-1|11|TRBJ2-3
ATTAGGSDTQY
>TRBV29-1|12|TRBJ2-3
SAEAAPNGDTQY
>TRBV5-1|13|TRBJ2-2
ASSRDGRSPGELF
>TRBV15|13|TRBJ1-2
ATSRMGTGSSGYT
>TRBV7-8|13|TRBJ2-7
ASSGGGGGRDEQY
>TRBV27|10|TRBJ2-1
ASSLGRNEQF
>TRBV18|10|TRBJ1-3
ASSDSGNTIY
>TRBV7-8|13|TRBJ2-3
ASSPLAGGTDTQY
>TRBV7-6|12|TRBJ2-2
ASSLEGYPGELF
>TRBV19|11|TRBJ1-2
ASSAGTAYGYT
>TRBV12-3/TRBV12-4|14|TRBJ1-5
ASSSTTGYSNQPQH
>TRBV7-2|13|TRBJ1-3
ASSPGTASGNTIY
>TRBV5-6|15|TRBJ2-2
ASSYGTSGSLAGELF
>TRBV24-1|17|TRBJ2-1
ATSDLPSVGLAGTHEQF
>TRBV7-6|14|TRBJ2-1
ASSLRSLGAYNEQF
>TRBV6-2/TRBV6-3|11|TRBJ1-1
ASSSLANTEAF
>TRBV7-6|9|TRBJ2-1
ASSAGNEQF
>TRBV28|12|TRBJ1-2
ASSLSDRIYGYT
>TRBV11-2|12|TRBJ1-6
ASSPTDNNSPLH
>TRBV7-2|13|TRBJ2-7
ASSLSPGGSYEQY
>TRBV6-8|13|TRBJ2-1
ASSLAGSPLNEQF
>TRBV4-3|9|TRBJ2-7
ASSHRGTGS
>TRBV11-1|13|TRBJ2-2
ASSSDLWVPGELF
>TRBV27|14|TRBJ2-5
ASSFDRLAVQETQY
>TRBV6-2/TRBV6-3|9|TRBJ2-1
ASSYSNEQF
>TRBV28|13|TRBJ2-5
ASSLVGGRGETQY